The table lists the clone carrying this T cell receptor (beta chain) with a count of one. The data were obtained in a study of CDR3 diversity in severe acne. The germline V gene has CDR1 DFQATT and CDR2 SNEGSKA (reference sequence). The CDR3 is 13 residues long. V lost 7 bases to trimming and J lost 3 bases; unmatched junction nucleotides: 5. TCRdb re-analysed the PCR reads in MiXCR, keeping a single row per CDR3 protein. The sample has approximately 80,000 distinct CDR3 sequences; 50% to 65% are singletons. The clonotype was recovered from a male donor in good health, without acne. The chain couples TRBV20-1 to TRBJ1-4; 7 bases align to TRBD1. The sample comprised blood. This CDR3 is CSVTGTANEKLFF. CDR3 nucleotide sequence: TGCAGTGTAACAGGGACAGCTAATGAAAAACTGTTTTTT.